Below, 8 T cell receptor beta chains from the same sample are listed, as sequenced in a study of CD8 T cells in Susac syndrome. A quantity of 0.5 to 1 ug RNA underwent reverse transcription using random hexamers. TCRdb reanalysed the immunoSEQ multiplex PCR reads using MiXCR and keeps one entry per CDR3 protein. Among about 150,000 distinct CDR3 sequences, roughly 95% were seen once, and the ten largest hold roughly 0.084%. The sample was CD4+ T cells from PBMCs. The receptors come from a human donor with Susac syndrome.

The V and J genes are TRBV10-3 and TRBJ2-7, with 9 bases fitting TRBD1. With V trimmed by 6 bases and J by 2 bases, 5 bases remained unmatched. This CDR3 spans 14 amino acids. Germline loops: CDR1 ENHRY, CDR2 SYGVKD. As DNA, the CDR3 is TGTGCCATCAGCCGGGACAGGGAACCCTACGAGCAGTACTTC. Translation gives CAISRDREPYEQYF.

The CDR3 sequence: CATSRDLGQPQHF. CDR3 bases: TGTGCCACCAGCAGAGATTTGGGGCAGCCCCAGCATTTT. This rearrangement joins TRBV15 to TRBJ1-5; D unclear. Germline V CDR1 and CDR2: LNHNV, YYDKDF (reference sequence). The CDR3 sequence is 13 residues long. V was pared by 0 bases and J by 7 bases, with 7 bases between.

The chain is built from TRBV6-5 and TRBJ2-7, with D maybe TRBD2 (6 bases). Germline CDR1 and CDR2: MNHEY and SVGAGI. This CDR3 spans 13 amino acids. V lost 6 bases to trimming and J lost 4 bases, with 13 bases between them. The chain's CDR3 is CASSVSGTYEQYF. In nucleotides, the CDR3 is TGTGCCAGCAGCGTTAGCGGAACGTACGAGCAGTACTTC.

The chain uses TRBV12-3 or TRBV12-4 and TRBJ2-1; 8 bases are shared with TRBD1. This CDR3 is 13 amino acids long. V lost 7 bases, J lost 10 bases, and 9 bases stayed unmatched. The DNA for the CDR3 is TGTGCCAGCACTACGAACTCAGGGGGCGAGCAGTTCTTC. Translating it yields CASTTNSGGEQFF.

The V gene is TRBV24-1, the J gene TRBJ2-7; D is ambiguous. CDR3 size: 11 residues. Germline V lookup: CDR1 KGHDR, CDR2 SFDVKD. V gave up 0 bases and J gave up 5 bases, with 1 base separating them. Written as DNA, the CDR3 is TGTGCCACCAGTGATTTGAACGAGCAGTACTTC. Translation: CATSDLNEQYF.

The chain has TRBV6-6 and TRBJ2-3; possible D gene TRBD1, 7 bases. V was pared by 3 bases and J by 11 bases, with 21 bases between. The CDR3 runs 15 residues. Germline CDR1 reads MNHNY; CDR2 reads SVGAGI (reference sequence). In DNA form, the CDR3 reads TGTGCCAGCAGTTATCCAGCACAGGGGAGGTACGAGCAGTATTTT. Its protein is CASSYPAQGRYEQYF.

The chain is built from TRBV7-2 and TRBJ2-7; TRBD2 matches 10 bases. The CDR3 runs to 14 residues. Germline V CDR1 and CDR2: SGHTA, FQGNSA. Germline trimming cut 2 bases from V and 4 bases from J; bases unmatched to any gene: 2. CDR3 region: CASSLTSGMYEQYF. The DNA for the CDR3 is TGTGCCAGCAGCTTAACTAGCGGGATGTACGAGCAGTACTTC.

The V call is TRBV28, the J call TRBJ1-2; 8 bases fit TRBD1. J lost 6 bases, V lost 6 bases, and 9 bases had no gene match. This CDR3 spans 14 amino acids. Germline values: CDR1 MDHEN, CDR2 SYDVKM. The CDR3 loop reads CASRLQGGINGYTF. CDR3 nucleotides: TGTGCCAGCAGATTACAGGGGGGAATCAATGGCTACACCTTC.